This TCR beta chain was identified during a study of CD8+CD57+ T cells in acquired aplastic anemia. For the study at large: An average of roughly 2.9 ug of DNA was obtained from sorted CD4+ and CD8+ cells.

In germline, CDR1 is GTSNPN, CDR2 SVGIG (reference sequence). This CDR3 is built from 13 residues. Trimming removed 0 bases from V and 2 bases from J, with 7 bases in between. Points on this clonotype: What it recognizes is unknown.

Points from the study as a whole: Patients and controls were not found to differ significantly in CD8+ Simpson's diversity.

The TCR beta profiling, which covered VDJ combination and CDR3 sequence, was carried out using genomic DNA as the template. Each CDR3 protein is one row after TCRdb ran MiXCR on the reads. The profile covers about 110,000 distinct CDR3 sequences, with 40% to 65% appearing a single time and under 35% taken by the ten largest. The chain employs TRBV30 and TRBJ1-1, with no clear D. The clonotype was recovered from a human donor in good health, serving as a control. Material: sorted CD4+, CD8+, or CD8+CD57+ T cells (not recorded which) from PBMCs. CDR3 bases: TGTGCCTGGAGTGTGGGGAGAAACACTGAAGCTTTCTTT. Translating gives CAWSVGRNTEAFF.